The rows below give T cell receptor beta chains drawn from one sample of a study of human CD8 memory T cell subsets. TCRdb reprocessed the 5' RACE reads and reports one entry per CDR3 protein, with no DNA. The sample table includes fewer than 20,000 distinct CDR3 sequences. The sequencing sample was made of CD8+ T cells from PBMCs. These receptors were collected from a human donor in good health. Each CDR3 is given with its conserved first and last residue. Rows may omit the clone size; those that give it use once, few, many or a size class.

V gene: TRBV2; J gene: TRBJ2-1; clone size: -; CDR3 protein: CASSERTPHPYNEQFF
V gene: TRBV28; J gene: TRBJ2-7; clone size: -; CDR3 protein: CASSFTEEQYF
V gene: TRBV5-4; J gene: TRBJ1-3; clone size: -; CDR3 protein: CASSFGDSSGNTIYF
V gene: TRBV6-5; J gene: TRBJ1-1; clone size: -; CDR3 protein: CASSSPAVGAEAFF
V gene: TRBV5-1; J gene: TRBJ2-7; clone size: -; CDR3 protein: CASRAEPGGLYEQYF
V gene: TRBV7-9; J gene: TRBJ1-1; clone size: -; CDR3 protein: CASSSQGTEAFF
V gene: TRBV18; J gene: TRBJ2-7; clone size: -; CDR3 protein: CASSPSPPEQYF
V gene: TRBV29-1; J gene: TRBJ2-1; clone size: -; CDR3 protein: CSVEGLAGGGYNEQFF
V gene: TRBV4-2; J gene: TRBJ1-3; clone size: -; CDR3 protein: CASSQVSRISEGNTIYF
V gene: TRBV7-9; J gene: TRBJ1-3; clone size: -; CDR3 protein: CASSSTRQESAGNTIYF
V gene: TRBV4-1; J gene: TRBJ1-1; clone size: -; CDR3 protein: CASSQDDRRWENTEAFF
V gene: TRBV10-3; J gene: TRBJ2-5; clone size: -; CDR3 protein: CAISDGTGGSETQYF
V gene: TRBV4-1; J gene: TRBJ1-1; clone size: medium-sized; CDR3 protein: CASSHQTIGTEAFF
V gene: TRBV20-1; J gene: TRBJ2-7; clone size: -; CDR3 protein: CSHVTSGTDIANEQYF
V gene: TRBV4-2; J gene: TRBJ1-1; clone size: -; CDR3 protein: CASSLGEGNEAFF
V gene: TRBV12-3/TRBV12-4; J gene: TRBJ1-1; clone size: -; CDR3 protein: CASTQLGTEAFF
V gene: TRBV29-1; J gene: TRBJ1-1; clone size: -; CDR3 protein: CSVEDREFEAFF
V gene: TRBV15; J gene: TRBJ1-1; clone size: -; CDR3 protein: CATSQDSFEAFF
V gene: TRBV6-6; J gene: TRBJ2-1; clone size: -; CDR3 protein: CASREGQGLIYNEQFF
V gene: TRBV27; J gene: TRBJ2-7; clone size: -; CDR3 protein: CASSYLGSGDEQYF
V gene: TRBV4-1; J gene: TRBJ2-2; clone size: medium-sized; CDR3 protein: CASSQNQQGAGELFF
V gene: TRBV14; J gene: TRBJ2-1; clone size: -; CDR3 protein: CASSPLGGEQFF
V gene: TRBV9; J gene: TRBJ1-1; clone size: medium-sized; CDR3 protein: CASSVDTSNTEAFF